This T cell receptor beta chain was identified in a study of OX40 agonist ivuxolimab in advanced cancers. Study-wide background: Patients received ivuxolimab, an intravenous treatment, every 2 weeks at 0.01 to 10 mg/kg. The eligibility criteria allowed prior anti-PD-1, anti-PD-L1 or anti-CTLA-4 therapy, and about 40% had some. Findings of the study overall: CD8+ T cells were the subset that, on average, had more expanded clones than CD4+. Both CD4+ and CD8+ T cell populations in blood had undergone clonal expansion by week 6 at 0.1 to 3.0 mg/kg.

Of note for this clone: Its specificity is not known.

Assay: immunoSEQ multiplex PCR; the TCRdb copy retains only in-frame clones and omits some. This table has approximately 50,000 clones, more than 75% appearing once. This CDR3 is built from 13 residues. CDR1 is MDHEN, CDR2 SYDVKM, per germline. Trimming removed 6 bases from V and 10 bases from J, with 18 bases in between. This chain links TRBV28 with TRBJ1-1; a possible D gene is TRBD1 (6 bases). This material consisted of CD4+ or CD8+ T cells sorted from blood, taken in a trial of the OX40 agonist ivuxolimab. The receptor's source is an adult with an advanced solid tumor such as melanoma, head and neck, liver or kidney cancer. The CDR3 DNA reads TGTGCCAGCAGCCGACCGACAGGTGCGGGAGCTTTCTTT. This gives the protein CASSRPTGAGAFF.